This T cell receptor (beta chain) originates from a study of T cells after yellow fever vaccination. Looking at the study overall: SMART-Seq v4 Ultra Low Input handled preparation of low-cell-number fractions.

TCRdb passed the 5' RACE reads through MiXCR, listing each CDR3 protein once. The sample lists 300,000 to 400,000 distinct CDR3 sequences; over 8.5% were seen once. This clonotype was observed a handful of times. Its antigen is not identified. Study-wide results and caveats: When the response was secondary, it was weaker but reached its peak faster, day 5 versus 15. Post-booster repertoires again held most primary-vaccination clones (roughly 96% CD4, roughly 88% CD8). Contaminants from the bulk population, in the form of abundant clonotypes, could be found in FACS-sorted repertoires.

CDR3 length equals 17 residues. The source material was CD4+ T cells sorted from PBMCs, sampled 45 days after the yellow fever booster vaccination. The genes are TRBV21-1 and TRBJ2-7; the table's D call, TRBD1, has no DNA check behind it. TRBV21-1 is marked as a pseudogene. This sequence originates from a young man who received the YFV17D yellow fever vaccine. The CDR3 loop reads CASARTCTGAALYEQYF. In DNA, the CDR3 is TGTGCCAGCGCACGCACCTGCACGGGGGCAGCCCTCTACGAGCAGTACTTC.